This T cell receptor (beta chain) was retrieved from a study of blood T cell repertoires in COVID-19 (TCRdb year 2020). Regarding the study in general: Collaborator samples came from the United States, Italy and Spain and covered acute and convalescent phases of COVID-19. Where available, HLA class I and class II types were taken from metadata supplied by the sample provider and were not determined by assay-based typing. The sample metadata nearly always contained a de-identified subject ID, COVID-19 status, age in years and sex. The samples were drawn from the first 160 participants of the ongoing ImmuneRACE study and from 950 to 1,500 subjects provided by 6 global collaborators. Subjects who had been exposed to COVID-19, were actively infected with it, or had recovered from it provided the deeply sampled blood TCRbeta repertoires that made up the dataset. The repertoires were released in a freely available public database intended as a resource for research on the immune response to SARS-CoV-2. The prospective study material was composed of cDNA or gDNA derived from T cells, B-cell-depleted T cells, or PBMCs. Here is what the overall study found, with its caveats: The amount of clinical and demographic metadata varied by source and participant and was provided uncurated.

A second Seattle source provided samples from volunteer blood donors who had recovered from COVID-19. Each collaborating institution followed its own protocols to collect whole blood in K2EDTA tubes. For TCRbeta analysis, collaborator samples were shipped as frozen whole blood, as isolated PBMCs, or as DNA extracted from either sample type. Only a few counts were recorded for this clone. The antigen it recognizes is unknown. Per-nucleotide qualities are absent, and no much larger clonotype sits a single base away. The immunoSEQ Assay, a bias-controlled multiplex PCR, was used to amplify TCRbeta CDR3 regions from genomic DNA. Regarding the original processing steps: Nucleated cell counts per sample were estimated from amplification of reference gene primers within the assay. Sequence reads were collapsed and filtered to measure the absolute abundance of every unique TCRbeta CDR3 rearrangement. For each sample, productive Simpson clonality was calculated by taking the square root of Simpson's diversity index across productive rearrangements. TCRdb took this table from immuneACCESS and kept in-frame rearrangements with V and J called. Such tables lack part of the clones; where checked against another copy, unresolved V genes explain under half of the gap, and the rest is unexplained. V, J and clone size derive from that table, while D and trimming were established from the DNA sequence. Recorded for this sample are around 250,000 clones; 75% to 90% of them occurred a single time. Clones ranked in the top ten supply roughly 2.3% of the sample.

The junction carries 11 bases between V and J, which are trimmed by 7 bases and 2 bases respectively. The CDR3 runs 13 residues from the cysteine to the phenylalanine. Kept here is only the CDR3 DNA, which spans 39 bases and is read in frame from base 1. The germline V gene gives CDR1 as SNHLY and CDR2 as FYNNEI. The clonotype was recovered from a man under 40 who had recovered from COVID-19. The chain was built from TRBV2 and TRBJ1-2, with a weak D call of TRBD1 (6 bases match). Sequenced input: peripheral blood. CDR3 loop: CASIPDRNYGYTF. The DNA reads TGTGCCAGCATTCCAGACAGGAACTATGGCTACACCTTC. The reference TRBV2 and TRBJ1-2 proteins fill in what lies around the CDR3, so the full variable domain reads EPEVTQTPSHQVTQMGQEVILRCVPISNHLYFYWYRQILGQKVEFLVSFYNNEISEKSEIFDDQFSVERPDGSNFTLKIRSTKLEDSAMYFCASIPDRNYGYTFGSGTRLTVV.